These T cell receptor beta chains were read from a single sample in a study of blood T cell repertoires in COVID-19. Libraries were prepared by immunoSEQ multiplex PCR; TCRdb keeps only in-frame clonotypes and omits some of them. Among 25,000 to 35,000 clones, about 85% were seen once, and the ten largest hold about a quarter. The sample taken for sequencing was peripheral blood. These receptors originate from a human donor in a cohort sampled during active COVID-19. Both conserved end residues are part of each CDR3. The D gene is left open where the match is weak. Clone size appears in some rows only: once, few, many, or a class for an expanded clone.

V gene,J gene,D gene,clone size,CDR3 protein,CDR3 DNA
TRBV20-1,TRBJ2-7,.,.,CSASERVIDEQYF,TGCAGTGCTAGTGAGCGGGTTATCGACGAGCAGTACTTC
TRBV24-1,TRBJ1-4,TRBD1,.,CATSDPGQGANEKLFF,TGTGCCACCAGTGACCCCGGACAGGGGGCTAATGAAAAACTGTTTTTT
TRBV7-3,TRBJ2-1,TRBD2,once,CASSPKRGGYNEQFF,TGTGCCAGCAGCCCGAAGCGGGGGGGATACAATGAGCAGTTCTTC
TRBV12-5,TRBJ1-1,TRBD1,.,CASGGQGNTEAFF,TGTGCTAGTGGTGGACAGGGGAACACTGAAGCTTTCTTT
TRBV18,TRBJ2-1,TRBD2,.,CASSPQAGALDNEQFF,TGTGCCAGCTCACCGCAAGCGGGGGCATTGGACAATGAGCAGTTCTTC
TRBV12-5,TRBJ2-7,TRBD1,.,CASGLFGTGRALAYEQYF,TGTGCTAGTGGTCTCTTTGGGACAGGGAGGGCCCTCGCCTACGAGCAGTACTTC
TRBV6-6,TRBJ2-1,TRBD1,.,CASSYSGQGWNEQFF,TGTGCCAGCAGTTACTCGGGACAGGGGTGGAATGAGCAGTTCTTC
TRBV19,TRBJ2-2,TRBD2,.,CASSLAGYTGELFF,TGTGCCAGTAGCCTAGCGGGGTACACCGGGGAGCTGTTTTTT
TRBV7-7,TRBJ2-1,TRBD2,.,CASSPGTSGGVGQFF,TGTGCTAGCAGCCCCGGGACTAGCGGGGGGGTCGGGCAGTTCTTC
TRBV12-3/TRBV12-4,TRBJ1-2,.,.,CASTIQSSYGYTF,TGTGCCAGCACCATACAGTCCTCCTATGGCTACACCTTC
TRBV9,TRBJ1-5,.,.,CASSAPRSRTSQHF,TGTGCCAGCAGCGCCCCTCGGTCCCGCACCTCCCAGCATTTT
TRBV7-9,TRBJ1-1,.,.,CASSWRERNTEAFF,TGTGCCAGCAGCTGGAGGGAGCGGAACACTGAAGCTTTCTTT
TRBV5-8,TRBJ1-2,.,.,CASSLAWTVNYGYTF,TGTGCCAGCAGCTTGGCCTGGACAGTGAACTATGGCTACACCTTC
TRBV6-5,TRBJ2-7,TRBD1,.,CASSYRTGGTYEQYF,TGTGCCAGCAGTTACCGGACAGGGGGGACCTACGAGCAGTACTTC
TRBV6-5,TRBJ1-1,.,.,CASSYSNFNTEAFF,TGTGCCAGCAGTTACTCCAATTTTAACACTGAAGCTTTCTTT
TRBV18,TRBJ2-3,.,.,CASSPGRSTDTQYF,TGTGCCAGCTCACCAGGGAGGAGCACAGATACGCAGTATTTT
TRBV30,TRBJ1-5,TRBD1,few,CAWTLEGARQPQHF,TGTGCCTGGACCCTCGAGGGGGCGAGGCAGCCCCAGCATTTT
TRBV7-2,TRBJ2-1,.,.,CASSLDLSRNEQFF,TGTGCCAGCAGCTTAGATCTTTCCCGCAATGAGCAGTTCTTC
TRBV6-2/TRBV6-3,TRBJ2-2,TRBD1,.,CASRPGTGRAGELFF,TGTGCCAGCCGCCCCGGGACAGGGAGAGCCGGGGAGCTGTTTTTT
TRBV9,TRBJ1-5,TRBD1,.,CASSISGTGSQPQHF,TGTGCCAGCAGCATCTCCGGGACAGGGAGTCAGCCCCAGCATTTT
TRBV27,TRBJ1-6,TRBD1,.,CASSSSSRGRESNSPLHF,TGTGCCAGCAGTTCTTCTTCCAGGGGGCGCGAAAGTAATTCACCCCTCCACTTT
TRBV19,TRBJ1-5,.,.,CASSQGLQPQHF,TGTGCCAGTAGCCAGGGGCTGCAGCCCCAGCATTTT
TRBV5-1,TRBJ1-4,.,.,CASSLTGINEKLFF,TGCGCCAGCAGCTTGACAGGTATAAATGAAAAACTGTTTTTT
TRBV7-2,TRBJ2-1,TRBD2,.,CASSLVGSGGSFAFF,TGTGCCAGCAGCTTAGTCGGTAGCGGGGGCTCCTTCGCGTTCTTC
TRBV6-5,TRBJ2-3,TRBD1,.,CASKYRGQGTDTQYF,TGTGCCAGCAAATACAGGGGGCAAGGAACAGATACGCAGTATTTT
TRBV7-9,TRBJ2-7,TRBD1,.,CASSLAGGFSYEQYF,TGTGCCAGCAGCTTAGCAGGGGGCTTCTCCTACGAGCAGTACTTC
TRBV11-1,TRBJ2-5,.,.,CASSFPRDGGAETQYF,TGTGCCAGCAGCTTCCCACGGGACGGCGGGGCAGAGACCCAGTACTTC
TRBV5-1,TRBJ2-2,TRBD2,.,CASSSTLAGGLSGELFF,TGCGCCAGCAGCTCAACTCTCGCGGGGGGGCTCAGCGGGGAGCTGTTTTTT
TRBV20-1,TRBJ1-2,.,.,CSANRGYTF,TGCAGTGCTAACAGAGGCTACACCTTC
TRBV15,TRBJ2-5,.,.,CATSKDGTEETQYF,TGTGCCACCAGCAAAGATGGAACAGAAGAGACCCAGTACTTC
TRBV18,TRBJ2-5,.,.,CASSVRGVQETQYF,TGTGCCAGCTCCGTACGGGGAGTCCAAGAGACCCAGTACTTC
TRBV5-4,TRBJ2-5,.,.,CASSAGSETQYF,TGTGCCAGCAGCGCCGGTTCGGAGACCCAGTACTTC
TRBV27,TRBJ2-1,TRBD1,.,CASIPTGGSSYNEQFF,TGTGCCAGCATTCCGACAGGGGGCAGCTCCTACAATGAGCAGTTCTTC
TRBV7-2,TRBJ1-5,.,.,CASSLGRGQPQHF,TGTGCCAGCAGCCTGGGGAGGGGTCAGCCCCAGCATTTT
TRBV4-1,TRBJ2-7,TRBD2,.,CASSDSAGNVLEQYF,TGCGCCAGCAGCGATTCAGCGGGGAACGTCCTCGAGCAGTACTTC
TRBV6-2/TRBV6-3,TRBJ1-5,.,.,CASSPTAPHQPQHF,TGTGCCAGCAGTCCGACAGCCCCCCATCAGCCCCAGCATTTT
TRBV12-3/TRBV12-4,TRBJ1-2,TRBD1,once,CASSLQSGGGYTF,TGTGCCAGCAGTTTACAGTCAGGGGGCGGCTACACCTTC
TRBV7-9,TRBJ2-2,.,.,CASSLGGDTGELFF,TGTGCCAGCAGCTTAGGGGGAGACACCGGGGAGCTGTTTTTT
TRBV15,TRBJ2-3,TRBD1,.,CATSRDDRGRWADTQYF,TGTGCCACCAGCAGAGATGACAGGGGGCGATGGGCAGATACGCAGTATTTT
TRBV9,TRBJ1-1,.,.,CASSVASTGEAFF,TGTGCCAGCAGCGTAGCTTCGACGGGTGAAGCTTTCTTT
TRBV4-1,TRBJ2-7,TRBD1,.,CASSHPTGVYEQYF,TGCGCCAGCAGCCATCCGACAGGGGTGTACGAGCAGTACTTC
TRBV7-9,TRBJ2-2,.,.,CASRPTANTGELFF,TGTGCCAGCAGGCCTACAGCGAACACCGGGGAGCTGTTTTTT
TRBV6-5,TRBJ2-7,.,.,CASSYPGVPEQYF,TGTGCCAGCAGTTACCCCGGGGTTCCCGAGCAGTACTTC
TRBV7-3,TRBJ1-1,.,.,CASSPQARTANTEAFF,TGTGCCAGCAGCCCCCAGGCCCGAACAGCGAACACTGAAGCTTTCTTT
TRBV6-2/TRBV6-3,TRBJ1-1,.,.,CASSYFPENTEAFF,TGTGCCAGCAGTTACTTTCCAGAGAACACTGAAGCTTTCTTT
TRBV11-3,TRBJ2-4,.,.,CASSLDTGLTKNIQYF,TGTGCCAGCAGCTTAGATACAGGGCTAACCAAAAACATTCAGTACTTC
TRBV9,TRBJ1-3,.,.,CASSVLSGGHSGNTIYF,TGTGCCAGCAGCGTACTCTCTGGGGGACACTCTGGAAACACCATATATTTT
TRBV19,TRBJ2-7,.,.,CASSMDSHGFLYEQYF,TGTGCCAGTAGTATGGACAGCCACGGCTTTTTGTACGAGCAGTACTTC
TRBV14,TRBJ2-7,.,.,CASSVGGEQYF,TGTGCCAGCAGCGTCGGAGGCGAGCAGTACTTC
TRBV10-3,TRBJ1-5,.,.,CAISESGTINQPQHF,TGTGCCATCAGTGAGTCCGGGACAATCAATCAGCCCCAGCATTTT
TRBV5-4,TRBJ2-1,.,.,CASSEGRFYNEQFF,TGTGCCAGCAGCGAAGGCAGGTTCTACAATGAGCAGTTCTTC
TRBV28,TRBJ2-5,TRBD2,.,CASSASGGQPQETQYF,TGTGCCAGCAGTGCTAGCGGGGGCCAACCCCAAGAGACCCAGTACTTC